Given below is one T cell receptor (beta chain) in context. What it binds is unknown. This specimen comes from a study of cytomegalovirus exposure and HLA in healthy donors. Study details: Among the approximately 420 donors who were genotyped, roughly 76% fell in the genetic ancestry cluster that is associated with self-reported Caucasian donors. Overall study findings and caveats: Listed as cytomegalovirus-associated were 150 or so TCR beta chains. Earlier analysis found most TCR beta V segments productive about 87% or about 30% of the time. One variant, a missense change in DCLRE1C, was linked in a later analysis to TCR beta V- and J-gene trimming.

The CDR3 is made up of 15 amino acids. Trimming cost V 3 bases and J 8 bases; bases outside gene matches: 9. From germline, CDR1 is LNHDA and CDR2 SQIVND (reference sequence). The primer mix had 60 Vbeta and 13 Jbeta primers. Using immunoSEQ multiplex PCR, the repertoire was profiled, and TCRdb retains in-frame clones only, with some absent. The data contain around 170,000 clones, about four fifths of them singletons. The source is a woman between 45 and 65 years old in good health and CMV-seropositive. Source material: PBMCs. The J gene is TRBJ2-1, the V gene TRBV19; 8 bases are a match to TRBD2. CDR3 sequence: CASSIKRGPGYEQFF. Here the CDR3 DNA reads TGTGCCAGTAGTATCAAGCGGGGGCCGGGGTATGAGCAGTTCTTC.